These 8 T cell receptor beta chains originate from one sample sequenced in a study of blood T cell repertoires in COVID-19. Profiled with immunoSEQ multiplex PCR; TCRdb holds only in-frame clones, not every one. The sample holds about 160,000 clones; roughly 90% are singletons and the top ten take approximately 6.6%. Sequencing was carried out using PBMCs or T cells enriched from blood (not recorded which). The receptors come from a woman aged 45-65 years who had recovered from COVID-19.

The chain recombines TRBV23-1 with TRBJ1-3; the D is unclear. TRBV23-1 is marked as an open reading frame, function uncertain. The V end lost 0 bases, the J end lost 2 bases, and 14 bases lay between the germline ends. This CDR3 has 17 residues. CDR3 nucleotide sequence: TGCGCCAGCAGTCAATCCACTCATCGTGAGACTGGAAACACCATATATTTT. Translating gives CASSQSTHRETGNTIYF.

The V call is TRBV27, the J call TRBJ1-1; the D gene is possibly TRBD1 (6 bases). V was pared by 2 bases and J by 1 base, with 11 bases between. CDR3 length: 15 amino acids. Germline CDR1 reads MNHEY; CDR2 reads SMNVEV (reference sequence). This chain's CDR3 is CASSLIRGPNTEAFF. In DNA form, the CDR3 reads TGTGCCAGCAGTTTAATCAGGGGACCGAACACTGAAGCTTTCTTT.

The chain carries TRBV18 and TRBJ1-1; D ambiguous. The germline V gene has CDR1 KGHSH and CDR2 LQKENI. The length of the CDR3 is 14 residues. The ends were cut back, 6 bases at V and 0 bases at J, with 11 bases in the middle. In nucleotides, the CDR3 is TGTGCCAGCTCCCGGGAGGTGCTGAACACTGAAGCTTTCTTT. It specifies CASSREVLNTEAFF. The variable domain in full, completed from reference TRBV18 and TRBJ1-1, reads NAGVMQNPRHLVRRRGQEARLRCSPMKGHSHVYWYRQLPEEGLKFMVYLQKENIIDESGMPKERFSAEFPKEGPSILRIQQVVRGDSAAYFCASSREVLNTEAFFGQGTRLTVV.

The CDR3 DNA reads as TGTGCCAGCAGCTTAGCCAGGGCTGGGGCCAACGTCCTGACTTTC. Translating it yields CASSLARAGANVLTF. This chain connects TRBV7-9 to TRBJ2-6; maybe TRBD1 (5 bases). The CDR3 runs 15 residues. Germline V CDR1 and CDR2: SEHNR, FQNEAQ (reference sequence). V dropped 0 bases and J dropped 2 bases, with 5 bases sitting between them.

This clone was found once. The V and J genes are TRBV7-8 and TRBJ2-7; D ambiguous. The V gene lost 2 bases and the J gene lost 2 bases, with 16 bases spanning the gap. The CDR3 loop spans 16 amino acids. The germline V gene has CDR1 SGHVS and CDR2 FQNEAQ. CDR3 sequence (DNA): TGTGCCAGCAGCTTAATAGTCGCTACTACGACCTACGAGCAGTACTTC. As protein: CASSLIVATTTYEQYF.

CDR3 nucleotides: TGTGCCAGTAGTCGGGGGAACGAGCAGTACTTC. Amino acid sequence: CASSRGNEQYF. This chain connects TRBV19 to TRBJ2-7; TRBD2 might be the D (6 bases). V was cut by 5 bases and J by 5 bases, with 7 bases left in between. This CDR3 is built from 11 residues. Germline V gene sequence: CDR1 LNHDA, CDR2 SQIVND (reference sequence).

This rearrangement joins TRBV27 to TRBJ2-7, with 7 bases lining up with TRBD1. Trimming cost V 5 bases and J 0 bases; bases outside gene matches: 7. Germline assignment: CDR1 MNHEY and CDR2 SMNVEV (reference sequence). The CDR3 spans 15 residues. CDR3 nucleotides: TGTGCCAGCAGTCCGGGGACAGTGATCTCCTACGAGCAGTACTTC. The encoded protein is CASSPGTVISYEQYF.

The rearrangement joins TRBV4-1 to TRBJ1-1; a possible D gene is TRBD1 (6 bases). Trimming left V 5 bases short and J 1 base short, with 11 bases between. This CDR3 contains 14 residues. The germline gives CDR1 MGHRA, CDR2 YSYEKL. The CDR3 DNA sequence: TGCGCCAGCAGCTTATGGACAGAGAACACTGAAGCTTTCTTT. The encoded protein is CASSLWTENTEAFF.